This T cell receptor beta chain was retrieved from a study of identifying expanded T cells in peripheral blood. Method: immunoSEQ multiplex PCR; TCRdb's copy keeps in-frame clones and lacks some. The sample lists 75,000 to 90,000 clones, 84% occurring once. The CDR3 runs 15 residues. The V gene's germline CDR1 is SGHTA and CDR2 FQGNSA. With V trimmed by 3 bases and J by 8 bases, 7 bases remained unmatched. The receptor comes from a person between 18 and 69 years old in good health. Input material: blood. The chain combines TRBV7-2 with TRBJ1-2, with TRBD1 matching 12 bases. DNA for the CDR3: TGTGCCAGCAGCTTGGATTGGGACAGGGGGCAAGGCTACACCTTC. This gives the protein CASSLDWDRGQGYTF.